Following are 10 T cell receptor beta chains from one sample sequenced in a study of blood T cells in healthy people across ages. A sample-barcoded 5' primer and a J-beta primer mix were used in a second PCR of roughly 7 to 11 cycles. TCRdb called the 5' RACE reads again in MiXCR, with one record for every CDR3 protein. The table lists fewer than 2 million distinct CDR3 sequences, 39% of them singletons, with 23% in the top ten. Material for sequencing was blood. Receptor source: a human donor in good health.

This clonotype occurred a few times. J is TRBJ1-2 and V is TRBV7-2, with D unresolved. Germline loops: CDR1 SGHTA, CDR2 FQGNSA. The V gene lost 5 bases and the J gene lost 3 bases, with 16 bases spanning the gap. This CDR3 spans 15 amino acids. CDR3 region: CASSADYSIDYGYTF. CDR3 DNA: TGTGCCAGCAGCGCCGACTACTCCATAGACTATGGCTACACCTTC.

The chain links TRBV5-6 to TRBJ1-1; unclear D gene. From germline, CDR1 is SGHDT and CDR2 YYEEEE. The CDR3 length is 15 residues. The germline V and J ends were trimmed by 3 bases and 4 bases, with 16 bases remaining between them. As DNA, the CDR3 is TGTGCCAGCAGCTCGATTCGACCCTTGGGCACTGAAGCTTTCTTT. It encodes CASSSIRPLGTEAFF.

The chain joins TRBV7-2 to TRBJ1-2, with D possibly being TRBD1 (5 bases). Germline values: CDR1 SGHTA, CDR2 FQGNSA. The CDR3 loop spans 13 amino acids. Trimming stripped 2 bases from V and 7 bases from J, with 11 bases between. The CDR3, as DNA: TGTGCCAGCAGCTTATATCAGGGTGCTGGCTACACCTTC. This translates into CASSLYQGAGYTF. The entire variable domain, with the rest obtained from reference TRBV7-2 and TRBJ1-2, is as follows: GAGVSQSPSNKVTEKGKDVELRCDPISGHTALYWYRQSLGQGLEFLIYFQGNSAPDKSGLPSDRFSAERTGGSVSTLTIQRTQQEDSAVYLCASSLYQGAGYTFGSGTRLTVV.

The chain recombines TRBV11-3 with TRBJ2-1; D gene uncertain. The J call is in doubt because the DNA end fits TRBJ2-7 better. The CDR3 sequence is 13 residues long. Germline V lookup: CDR1 SGHNT, CDR2 YENEEA. The CDR3, as DNA: TGTGCCAGCAGCCCAATATCCTACAATGAGCAGTACTTC. It specifies CASSPISYNEQYF.

The chain joins TRBV5-6 to TRBJ1-6, with no clear D. Germline CDR1 is SGHDT and CDR2 is YYEEEE. Trimming cost V 1 base and J 7 bases, with 12 bases left between them. The CDR3 contains 15 residues. This chain's CDR3 is CASSLSGLSNSPLHF. The CDR3 nucleotides read TGTGCCAGCAGCTTGAGCGGCCTTTCCAATTCACCCCTCCACTTT.

The rearrangement uses TRBV29-1 and TRBJ1-2; D unclear. Between the trimmed V and J ends, which lost 3 bases and 12 bases, there was a span of 14 bases. The CDR3 contains 11 residues. CDR1 is SQVTM and CDR2 is ANQGSEA in the germline V gene. CDR3 loop: CSVDANEGHTF. CDR3 nucleotide sequence: TGCAGCGTTGACGCCAACGAGGGCCACACCTTC.

This clonotype was recorded a few times. The V gene is TRBV12-3 or TRBV12-4, the J gene TRBJ2-7; 11 nucleotides match TRBD1. The CDR3 length is 13 residues. V lost 8 bases, J lost 5 bases, and 5 bases stayed unmatched. CDR3 amino acids: CASGGQGADEQYF. The CDR3 bases are TGTGCCAGCGGTGGACAGGGGGCCGACGAGCAGTACTTC.

This chain joins TRBV20-1 and TRBJ2-1; the match to TRBD1 covers 9 bases. The CDR3 sequence is 12 residues long. Germline V gives CDR1 DFQATT, CDR2 SNEGSKA (reference sequence). Trimming removed 2 bases from V and 9 bases from J; junction bases left unmatched: 2. The CDR3 DNA follows: TGCAGTGCTAGAAGGGACAGGGCTGAGCAGTTCTTC. Its protein product is CSARRDRAEQFF.

This rearrangement joins TRBV20-1 to TRBJ2-7; a weak D match, TRBD2 (6 bases). Germline V gene lookup returns CDR1 DFQATT and CDR2 SNEGSKA (reference sequence). Between the trimmed V and J ends, which lost 1 base and 2 bases, there was a span of 15 bases. This CDR3 region has 15 residues. Written as DNA, the CDR3 is TGCAGTGCTAGAGGTACAGGCCGGGAGCCCTACGAGCAGTACTTC. Its translation is CSARGTGREPYEQYF.

V gene TRBV29-1 combines with J gene TRBJ1-2; D might be TRBD1 (5 bases). Between the trimmed V and J ends, which lost 6 bases and 4 bases, there was a span of 15 bases. The CDR3 runs 13 residues. CDR1 is SQVTM, CDR2 ANQGSEA, per germline. CDR3 sequence (DNA): TGCAGCGTGTTTAAAACAGGATCCTATGGCTACACCTTC. Translated: CSVFKTGSYGYTF.